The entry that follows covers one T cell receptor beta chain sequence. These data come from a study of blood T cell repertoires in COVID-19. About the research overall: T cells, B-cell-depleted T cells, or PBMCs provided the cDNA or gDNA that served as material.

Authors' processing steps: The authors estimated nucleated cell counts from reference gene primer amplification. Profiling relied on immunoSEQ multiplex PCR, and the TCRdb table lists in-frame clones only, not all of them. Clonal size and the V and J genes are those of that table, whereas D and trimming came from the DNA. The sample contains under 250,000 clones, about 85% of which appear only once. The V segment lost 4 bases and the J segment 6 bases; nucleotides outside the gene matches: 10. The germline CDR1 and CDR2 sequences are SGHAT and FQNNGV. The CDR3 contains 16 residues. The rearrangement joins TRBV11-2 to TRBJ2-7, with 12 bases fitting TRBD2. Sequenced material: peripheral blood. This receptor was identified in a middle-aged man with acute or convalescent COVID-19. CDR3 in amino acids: CASSSVLAGGRREQYF. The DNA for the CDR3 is TGTGCCAGCAGCTCCGTACTAGCGGGAGGACGTCGCGAGCAGTACTTC.